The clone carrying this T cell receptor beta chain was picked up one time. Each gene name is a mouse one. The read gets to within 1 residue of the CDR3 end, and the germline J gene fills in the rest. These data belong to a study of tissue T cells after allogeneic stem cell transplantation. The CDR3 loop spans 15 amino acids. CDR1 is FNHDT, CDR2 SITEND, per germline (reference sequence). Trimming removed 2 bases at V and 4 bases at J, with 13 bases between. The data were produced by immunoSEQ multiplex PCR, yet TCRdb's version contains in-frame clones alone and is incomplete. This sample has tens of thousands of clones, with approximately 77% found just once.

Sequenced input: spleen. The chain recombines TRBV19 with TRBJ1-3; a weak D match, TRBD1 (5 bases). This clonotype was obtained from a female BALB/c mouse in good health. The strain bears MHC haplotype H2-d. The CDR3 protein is CASSIRQGRGNTLYF. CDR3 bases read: TGTGCCAGCAGTATTAGGCAGGGACGAGGAAATACGCTCTAT.